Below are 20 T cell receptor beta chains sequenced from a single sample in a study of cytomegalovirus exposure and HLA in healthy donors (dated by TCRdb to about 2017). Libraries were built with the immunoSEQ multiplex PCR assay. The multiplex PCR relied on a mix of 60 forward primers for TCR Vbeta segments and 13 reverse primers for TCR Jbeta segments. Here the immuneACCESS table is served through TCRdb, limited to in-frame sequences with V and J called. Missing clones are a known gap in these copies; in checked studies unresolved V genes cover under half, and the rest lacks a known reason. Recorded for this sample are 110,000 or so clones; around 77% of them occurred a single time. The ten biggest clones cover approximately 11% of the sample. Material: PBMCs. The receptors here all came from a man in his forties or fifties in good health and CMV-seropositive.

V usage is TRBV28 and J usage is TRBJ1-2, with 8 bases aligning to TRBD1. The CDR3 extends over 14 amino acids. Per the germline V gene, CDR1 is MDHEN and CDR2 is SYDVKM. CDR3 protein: CVTTGAYINYGYTF. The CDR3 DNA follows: TGTGTCACGACAGGGGCCTATATTAACTATGGCTACACCTTC.

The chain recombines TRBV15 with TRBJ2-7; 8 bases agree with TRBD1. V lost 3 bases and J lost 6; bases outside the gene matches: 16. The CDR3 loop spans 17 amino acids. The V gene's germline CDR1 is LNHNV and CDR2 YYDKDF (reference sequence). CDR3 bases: TGTGCCACCAGCAGGGAACTCCCGAGACAGGGGTCTGTCGAGCAGTACTTC. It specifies CATSRELPRQGSVEQYF.

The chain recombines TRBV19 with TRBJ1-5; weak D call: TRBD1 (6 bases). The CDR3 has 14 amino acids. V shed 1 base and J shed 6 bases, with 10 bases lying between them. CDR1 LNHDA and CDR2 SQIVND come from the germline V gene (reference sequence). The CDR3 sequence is CASSIGDMLQPQHF. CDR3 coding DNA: TGTGCCAGTAGTATAGGGGACATGCTTCAGCCCCAGCATTTT.

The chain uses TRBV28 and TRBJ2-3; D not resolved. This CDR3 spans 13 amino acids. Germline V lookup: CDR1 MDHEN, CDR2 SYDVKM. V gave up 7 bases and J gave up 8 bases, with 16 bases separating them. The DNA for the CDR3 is TGTGCCAGCACAACCGCCGCTCGAGGTACGCAGTATTTT. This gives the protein CASTTAARGTQYF.

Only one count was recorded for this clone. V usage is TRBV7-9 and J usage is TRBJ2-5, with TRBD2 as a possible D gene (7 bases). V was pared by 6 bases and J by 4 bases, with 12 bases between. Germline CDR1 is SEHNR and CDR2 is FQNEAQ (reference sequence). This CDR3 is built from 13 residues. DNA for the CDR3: TGTGCCAGCAGGGGGGGGGCGTTAGAGACCCAGTACTTC. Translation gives CASRGGALETQYF.

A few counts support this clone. CDR3 in amino acids: CASSFGNYGYTF. CDR3 in DNA: TGTGCCAGCAGTTTCGGGAACTATGGCTACACCTTC. V usage is TRBV28 and J usage is TRBJ1-2; the D is unclear. This CDR3 has 12 amino acids. Germline values: CDR1 MDHEN, CDR2 SYDVKM. V was shortened by 3 bases and J by 2 bases, with 4 bases between the two germline ends.

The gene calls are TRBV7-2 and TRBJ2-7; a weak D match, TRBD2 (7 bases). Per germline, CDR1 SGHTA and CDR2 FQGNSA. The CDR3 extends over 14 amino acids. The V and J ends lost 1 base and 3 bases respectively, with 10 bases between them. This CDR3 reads CASSLVGGGYEQYF. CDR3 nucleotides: TGTGCCAGCAGCTTAGTAGGGGGGGGCTACGAGCAGTACTTC.

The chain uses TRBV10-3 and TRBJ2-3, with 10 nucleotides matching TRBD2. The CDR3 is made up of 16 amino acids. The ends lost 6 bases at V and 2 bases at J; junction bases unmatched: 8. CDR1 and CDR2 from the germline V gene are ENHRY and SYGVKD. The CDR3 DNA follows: TGTGCCATCAGATTGACTAGCGGGCCGAACACAGATACGCAGTATTTT. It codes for CAIRLTSGPNTDTQYF.

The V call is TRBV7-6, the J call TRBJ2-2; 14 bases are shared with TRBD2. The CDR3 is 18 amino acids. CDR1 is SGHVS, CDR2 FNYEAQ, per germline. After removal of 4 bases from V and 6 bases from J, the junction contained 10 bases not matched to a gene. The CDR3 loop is CASSSTPGLAGGPGELFF. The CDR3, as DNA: TGTGCCAGCAGCTCCACCCCCGGACTAGCGGGGGGACCCGGGGAGCTGTTTTTT. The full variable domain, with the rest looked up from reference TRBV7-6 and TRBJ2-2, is GAGVSQSPRYKVTKRGQDVALRCDPISGHVSLYWYRQALGQGPEFLTYFNYEAQQDKSGLPNDRFSAERPEGSISTLTIQRTEQRDSAMYRCASSSTPGLAGGPGELFFGEGSRLTVL.

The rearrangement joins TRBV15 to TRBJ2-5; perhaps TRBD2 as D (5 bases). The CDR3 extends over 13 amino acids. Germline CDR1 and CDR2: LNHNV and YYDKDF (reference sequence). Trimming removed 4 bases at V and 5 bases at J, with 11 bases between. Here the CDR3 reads CATSTGERETQYF. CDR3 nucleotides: TGTGCCACCAGCACCGGGGAGAGGGAGACCCAGTACTTC.

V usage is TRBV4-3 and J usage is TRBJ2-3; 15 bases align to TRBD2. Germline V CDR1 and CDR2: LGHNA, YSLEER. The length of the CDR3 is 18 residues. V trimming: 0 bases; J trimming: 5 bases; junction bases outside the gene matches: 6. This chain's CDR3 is CASSQDDGLAGGLDTQYF. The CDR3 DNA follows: TGCGCCAGCAGCCAAGATGACGGACTAGCGGGGGGGTTAGATACGCAGTATTTT.

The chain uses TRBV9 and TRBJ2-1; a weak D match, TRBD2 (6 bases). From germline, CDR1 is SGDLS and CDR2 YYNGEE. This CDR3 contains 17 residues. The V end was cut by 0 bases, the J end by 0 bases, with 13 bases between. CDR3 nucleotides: TGTGCCAGCAGCGTAGGGGGCGGGGATGTCTCCTACAATGAGCAGTTCTTC. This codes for CASSVGGGDVSYNEQFF. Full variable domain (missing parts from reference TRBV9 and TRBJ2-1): DSGVTQTPKHLITATGQRVTLRCSPRSGDLSVYWYQQSLDQGLQFLIQYYNGEERAKGNILERFSAQQFPDLHSELNLSSLELGDSALYFCASSVGGGDVSYNEQFFGPGTRLTVL.

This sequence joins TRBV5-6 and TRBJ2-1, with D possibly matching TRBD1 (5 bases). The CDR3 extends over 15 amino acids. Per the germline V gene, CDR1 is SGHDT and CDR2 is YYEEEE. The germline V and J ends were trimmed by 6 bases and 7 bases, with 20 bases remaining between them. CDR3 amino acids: CASTLVPGNGNEQFF. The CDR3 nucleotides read TGTGCCAGCACTCTGGTTCCAGGGAACGGGAATGAGCAGTTCTTC.

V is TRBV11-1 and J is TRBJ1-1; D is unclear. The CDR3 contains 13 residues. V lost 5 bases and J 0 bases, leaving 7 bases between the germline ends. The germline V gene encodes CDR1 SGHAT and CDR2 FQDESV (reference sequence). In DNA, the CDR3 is TGTGCCAGCAGCCAACAAGTGAACACTGAAGCTTTCTTT. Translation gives CASSQQVNTEAFF.

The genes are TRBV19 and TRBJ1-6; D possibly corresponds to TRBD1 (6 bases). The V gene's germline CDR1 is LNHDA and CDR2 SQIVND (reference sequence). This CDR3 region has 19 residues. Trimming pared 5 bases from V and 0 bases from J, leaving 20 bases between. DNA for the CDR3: TGTGCCAGTAGTTCCGTCGGACAGTTTCGAGCCTCCTATAATTCACCCCTCCACTTT. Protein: CASSSVGQFRASYNSPLHF.

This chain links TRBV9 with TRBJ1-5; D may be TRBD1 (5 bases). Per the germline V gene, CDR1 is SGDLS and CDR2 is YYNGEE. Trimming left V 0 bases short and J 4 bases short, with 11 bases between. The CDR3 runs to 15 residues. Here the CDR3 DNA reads TGTGCCAGCAGCGTAGACGGGGGAATGAATCAGCCCCAGCATTTT. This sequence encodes CASSVDGGMNQPQHF.

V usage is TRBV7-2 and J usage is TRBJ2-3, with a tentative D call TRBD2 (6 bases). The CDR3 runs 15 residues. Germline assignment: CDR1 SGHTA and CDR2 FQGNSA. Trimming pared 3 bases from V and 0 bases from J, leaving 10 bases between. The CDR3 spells CASSFRGASTDTQYF. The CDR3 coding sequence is TGTGCCAGCAGCTTCCGCGGGGCTAGCACAGATACGCAGTATTTT.

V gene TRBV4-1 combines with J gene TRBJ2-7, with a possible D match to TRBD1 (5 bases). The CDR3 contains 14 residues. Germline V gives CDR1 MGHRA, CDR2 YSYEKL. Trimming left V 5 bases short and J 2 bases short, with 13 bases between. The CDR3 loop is CASSWGTVTYEQYF. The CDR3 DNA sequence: TGCGCCAGCAGCTGGGGCACGGTCACCTACGAGCAGTACTTC.

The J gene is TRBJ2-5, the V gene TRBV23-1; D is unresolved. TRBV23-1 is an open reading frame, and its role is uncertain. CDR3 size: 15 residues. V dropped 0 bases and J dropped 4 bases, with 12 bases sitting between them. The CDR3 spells CASSQSKHHRETQYF. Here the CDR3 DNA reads TGCGCCAGCAGTCAATCGAAACACCACCGAGAGACCCAGTACTTC.

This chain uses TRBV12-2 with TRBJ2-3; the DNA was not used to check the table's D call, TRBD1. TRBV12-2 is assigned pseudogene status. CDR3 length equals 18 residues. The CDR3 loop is CASRLAQGETGDTDTQYF. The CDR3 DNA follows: TGTGCAAGTCGCCTAGCCCAGGGGGAGACAGGCGACACAGATACGCAGTATTTT.